The 22 T cell receptor beta chains below were found in one sample sequenced in a study of blood T cells in healthy people across ages. A J-beta primer mix and a sample-barcoded 5' primer were used in a second PCR of roughly 7 to 12 cycles. TCRdb re-derived calls from the 5' RACE reads in MiXCR, one entry per CDR3 protein. Of fewer than 800,000 distinct CDR3 sequences in the sample, more than 20% were seen once. Input material: blood. The receptors originated from a man aged 65 to 85 in good health.

This clonotype has more than one count but fewer than ten. This sequence joins TRBV18 and TRBJ1-4; D is perhaps TRBD1 (6 bases). CDR3 size: 15 residues. Germline loops: CDR1 KGHSH, CDR2 LQKENI. Trimming took off 0 bases at V and 4 bases at J, with 9 bases between the two ends. The CDR3 DNA follows: TGTGCCAGCTCACCACCCCAGGGGCGTAATGAAAAACTGTTTTTT. It specifies CASSPPQGRNEKLFF. Looking up the rest from reference TRBV18 and TRBJ1-4 gives the full variable domain: NAGVMQNPRHLVRRRGQEARLRCSPMKGHSHVYWYRQLPEEGLKFMVYLQKENIIDESGMPKERFSAEFPKEGPSILRIQQVVRGDSAAYFCASSPPQGRNEKLFFGSGTQLSVL.

The chain links TRBV5-6 to TRBJ2-5; 7 bases are a match to TRBD1. The DNA end is a closer match to TRBJ2-1, so the J assignment may be wrong. This CDR3 is 14 amino acids long. Per the germline V gene, CDR1 is SGHDT and CDR2 is YYEEEE. The DNA of the CDR3 is TGTGCCAGCAGCTCAGGGGGATTTTCCAATGAGCAGTTCTTC. Its protein product is CASSSGGFSNEQFF.

The chain carries TRBV20-1 and TRBJ1-2; no clear D gene. This CDR3 comprises 13 residues. Germline assignment: CDR1 DFQATT and CDR2 SNEGSKA (reference sequence). V was cut by 5 bases and J by 8 bases, with 18 bases left in between. The CDR3: CSAAVLLGKGYTF. The CDR3 nucleotides are TGCAGTGCTGCTGTTTTATTGGGAAAGGGCTACACCTTC.

The chain combines TRBV7-9 with TRBJ2-2, with 12 bases fitting TRBD2. Germline trimming cut 3 bases from V and 4 bases from J; bases unmatched to any gene: 3. From germline, CDR1 is SEHNR and CDR2 FQNEAQ (reference sequence). CDR3 length equals 16 residues. CDR3 nucleotide sequence: TGTGCCAGCAGCTTGACTAGCGGGAGTGGCACCGGGGAGCTGTTTTTT. It is translated as CASSLTSGSGTGELFF.

The sample holds a few counts of this clonotype. V is TRBV20-1 and J is TRBJ2-3, with 7 positions matching TRBD2. The CDR3 runs 15 residues. The germline V gene has CDR1 DFQATT and CDR2 SNEGSKA (reference sequence). Trimming took 4 bases from V and 2 from J; bases not matched to a gene: 9. CDR3 residues: CSATASGIDTDTQYF. CDR3 nucleotides: TGCAGTGCTACCGCTAGCGGAATCGACACAGATACGCAGTATTTT.

This clonotype turned up a few times. V usage is TRBV20-1 and J usage is TRBJ2-4, with 8 bases identical to TRBD1. J gave up 4 bases and V 3 bases, and 8 bases lay outside the gene matches. CDR3 length: 15 residues. CDR1 is DFQATT and CDR2 is SNEGSKA in the germline V gene (reference sequence). CDR3 bases: TGCAGTGCTAGGTCAACCGGGACAGGAAAAAACATTCAGTACTTC. As protein: CSARSTGTGKNIQYF.

V and J are TRBV6-6 and TRBJ2-6; D gene unclear. The CDR3 has 11 residues. Germline assignment: CDR1 MNHNY and CDR2 SVGAGI (reference sequence). V was shortened by 4 bases and J by 12 bases, with 7 bases between the two germline ends. The CDR3 region has the DNA TGTGCCAGCAGTTCCCCCCCCGTCCTGACTTTC. Protein product: CASSSPPVLTF.

In its sample, this clonotype was seen a few times. CDR3 bases: TGTGCCAGCAGAGGATGGGCCCCGGGGATCCTCCACTTT. The encoded protein is CASRGWAPGILHF. This sequence joins TRBV6-1 and TRBJ1-6, with D unresolved. CDR1 is MNHNS, CDR2 SASEGT, per germline. The CDR3 runs to 13 residues. The V and J ends lost 6 bases and 15 bases respectively, with 18 bases between them.

As for this clonotype: One end of the junction is discordant with germline, which a read error may explain. V and J are TRBV20-1 and TRBJ2-5, with D perhaps given as TRBD1 or TRBD2 (5 bases each). CDR1 and CDR2 (germline): DFQATT, SNEGSKA (reference sequence). CDR3 length: 13 amino acids. CDR3 sequence (DNA): TGCAGTGCTAGACGGGACGGCCAAGAGACCCAGTGCTTC. Its translation is CSARRDGQETQCF.

Points on this clonotype: This may be a read error, as it is one base from a much larger clone. The V gene is TRBV14, the J gene TRBJ2-3; no reliable D call. The CDR3 runs to 14 residues. The germline V gene encodes CDR1 SGHDN and CDR2 FVKESK. CDR3 region: CDSSQSTSTDTQYF. The CDR3 region has the DNA TGTGACAGCAGCCAATCCACTAGCACAGATACGCAGTATTTT.

The chain has TRBV7-9 and TRBJ2-7; possible D gene TRBD2, 6 bases. CDR1 is SEHNR and CDR2 is FQNEAQ in the germline V gene (reference sequence). The CDR3 is made up of 13 amino acids. Trimming removed 0 bases at V and 9 bases at J, with 12 bases between. CDR3: CASSLASLGGQYF. CDR3 nucleotides: TGTGCCAGCAGCTTAGCGTCCCTCGGGGGGCAGTACTTC.

This clonotype has only one observation. The rearrangement uses TRBV6-2 or TRBV6-3 and TRBJ2-1, with TRBD2 as a possible D gene (6 bases). Gene TRBJ2-7 matches the end of the DNA better, so the J call may be wrong. The germline CDR1 and CDR2 sequences are MNHEY and SVGEGT. The CDR3 loop spans 13 amino acids. The CDR3 coding sequence is TGTGCCAGCAGTTACCCCGGGAGCCGCGAGCAGTACTTC. Translated: CASSYPGSREQYF.

This clonotype was picked up a small number of times. The rearrangement joins TRBV4-1 to TRBJ2-5; 10 bases line up with TRBD2. The CDR3 has 16 amino acids. Trimming took 2 bases from V and 5 from J; bases not matched to a gene: 8. CDR1 and CDR2 from the germline V gene are MGHRA and YSYEKL. The CDR3 spells CASSQTSSGGWETQYF. CDR3 DNA: TGCGCCAGCAGCCAAACCTCTAGCGGGGGTTGGGAGACCCAGTACTTC.

This clonotype was seen at least ten times. The V gene is TRBV5-1, the J gene TRBJ2-1, with 11 bases fitting TRBD1. This CDR3 contains 15 residues. V was clipped by 4 bases and J by 6 bases; unmatched bases: 6. Germline V gene data show CDR1 as SGHRS and CDR2 as YFSETQ. CDR3 loop: CASSRTGGRINEQFF. CDR3 nucleotides: TGCGCCAGCAGCAGGACAGGGGGCAGGATCAATGAGCAGTTCTTC.

This chain joins TRBV6-5 and TRBJ2-5; D unresolved. The CDR3 is made up of 13 amino acids. Germline CDR1 and CDR2: MNHEY and SVGAGI. V gave up 6 bases and J gave up 5 bases, with 13 bases separating them. In DNA, the CDR3 is TGTGCCAGCAGGAACCAACTCGAGGAGACCCAGTACTTC. This codes for CASRNQLEETQYF.

The gene calls are TRBV27 and TRBJ2-3; 8 nucleotides match TRBD2. Germline V gene lookup returns CDR1 MNHEY and CDR2 SMNVEV (reference sequence). The V segment lost 5 bases and the J segment 1 base; nucleotides outside the gene matches: 5. The CDR3 spans 15 residues. The CDR3 reads CASSPMTSGTDTQYF. CDR3 DNA sequence: TGTGCCAGCAGTCCCATGACTAGCGGCACAGATACGCAGTATTTT.

The sample holds a few counts of this clonotype. This chain uses TRBV6-5 with TRBJ2-2; D is unclear. This CDR3 is built from 16 residues. Per the germline V gene, CDR1 is MNHEY and CDR2 is SVGAGI. Deletions cut 0 bases from V and 0 bases from J, with 8 bases between. The CDR3 sequence: CASSYSSITNTGELFF. For the CDR3, the DNA is TGTGCCAGCAGTTACTCAAGCATAACGAACACCGGGGAGCTGTTTTTT.

This clonotype came up many times. This chain links TRBV5-1 with TRBJ2-7; perhaps TRBD2 as D (6 bases). The CDR3 totals 14 residues. Germline CDR1 is SGHRS and CDR2 is YFSETQ. V dropped 0 bases and J dropped 2 bases, with 9 bases sitting between them. CDR3 bases: TGCGCCAGCAGCTTGGGGGCTAGCGCCTACGAGCAGTACTTC. Protein: CASSLGASAYEQYF.

This rearrangement joins TRBV6-5 to TRBJ1-4, with TRBD1 as a possible D gene (5 bases). Germline V CDR1 and CDR2: MNHEY, SVGAGI. Trimming left V 0 bases short and J 7 bases short, with 21 bases between. The CDR3 has 18 residues. The CDR3 protein is CASSYSRRAGGLVEKLFF. The CDR3 bases are TGTGCCAGCAGTTACTCTCGCCGGGCGGGGGGATTGGTTGAAAAACTGTTTTTT.

Many counts were recorded for this clonotype. V and J are TRBV4-1 and TRBJ2-7; the match to TRBD2 covers 7 bases. Trimming cost V 2 bases and J 4 bases; bases outside gene matches: 2. CDR1 MGHRA and CDR2 YSYEKL come from the germline V gene. The CDR3 loop spans 13 amino acids. CDR3 bases: TGCGCCAGCAGCCAACGGGGAGGGTACGAGCAGTACTTC. Translating it yields CASSQRGGYEQYF.

This clonotype was seen more than once but under ten times. The chain couples TRBV5-1 to TRBJ2-3; TRBD1 matches 9 bases. The V segment lost 3 bases and the J segment 2 bases; nucleotides outside the gene matches: 7. From germline, CDR1 is SGHRS and CDR2 YFSETQ. This CDR3 spans 16 amino acids. CDR3 residues: CASSSGTGTITDTQYF. Written as DNA, the CDR3 is TGCGCCAGCAGCTCGGGGACAGGGACCATCACAGATACGCAGTATTTT.

This clonotype occurred once. The V gene is TRBV6-5, the J gene TRBJ2-5; tentatively, D is TRBD1 or TRBD2 (7 bases each). V was cut by 8 bases and J by 3 bases, with 19 bases left in between. CDR3 length equals 15 residues. Germline-derived CDR1 and CDR2 are MNHEY and SVGAGI. The CDR3 here is CASGLSGTEKETQYF. The CDR3 region has the DNA TGTGCCAGCGGGTTAAGCGGGACAGAGAAAGAGACCCAGTACTTC.